Presented here are 7 T cell receptor beta chains from one specimen sequenced in a study of blood T cell repertoires in COVID-19 (dated by TCRdb to 2018 to 2020). The library was obtained by the immunoSEQ multiplex PCR assay. TCRdb carries this immuneACCESS record with in-frame sequences only. Its versions omit some clonotypes, under half of them owing to an unresolved V gene in the studies checked, with the rest unexplained. The sample data list a few hundred thousand clones, and about 85% of these were observed just once. Approximately 2.4% of the sample lies in the top ten. The sequencing input was peripheral blood. Receptors were obtained from a man aged 18 to 35 with active or convalescent COVID-19.

The V call is TRBV19, the J call TRBJ1-5; a possible D gene is TRBD1 (6 bases). The CDR3 sequence is 14 residues long. Germline V lookup: CDR1 LNHDA, CDR2 SQIVND (reference sequence). V was trimmed by 3 bases and J by 5 bases, leaving 11 bases between them. CDR3 residues: CASSIVRGYQPQHF. The CDR3 DNA follows: TGTGCCAGTAGTATTGTCAGGGGCTATCAGCCCCAGCATTTT.

The chain joins TRBV7-2 to TRBJ2-1, with 15 bases fitting TRBD2. The CDR3 is made up of 17 amino acids. V shed 3 bases and J 7 bases; nucleotides not matched to a gene: 7. CDR1 and CDR2 from the germline V gene are SGHTA and FQGNSA. CDR3: CASSFSGTSGRRNEQFF. CDR3 nucleotide sequence: TGTGCCAGCAGCTTCTCTGGGACTAGCGGGAGGAGAAATGAGCAGTTCTTC.

This chain uses TRBV5-1 with TRBJ2-5; TRBD2 matches 11 bases. This CDR3 spans 14 amino acids. Germline V CDR1 and CDR2: SGHRS, YFSETQ. V dropped 6 bases and J dropped 1; count of bases not matched to a gene: 2. The CDR3 nucleotides are TGCGCCAGCACGACTAGCGGGGTCCAAGAGACCCAGTACTTC. This gives the protein CASTTSGVQETQYF.

The gene calls are TRBV6-5 and TRBJ1-1, with D tentatively TRBD1 (5 bases). The CDR3 totals 15 residues. In germline, CDR1 is MNHEY, CDR2 SVGAGI. Trimming stripped 0 bases from V and 2 bases from J, with 10 bases between. CDR3 protein: CASSYSWGVNTEAFF. The CDR3 nucleotides read TGTGCCAGCAGTTACTCGTGGGGGGTAAACACTGAAGCTTTCTTT.

The chain links TRBV4-3 to TRBJ1-1; 7 bases match TRBD1. The CDR3 has 16 amino acids. The germline V gene encodes CDR1 LGHNA and CDR2 YSLEER. V lost 1 base, J lost 3 bases, and 8 bases stayed unmatched. The CDR3 loop reads CASSQAVGQGDTEAFF. CDR3 bases: TGCGCCAGCAGCCAAGCGGTCGGCCAGGGGGACACTGAAGCTTTCTTT.

CDR3 sequence (DNA): TGTGCCAGCGCCCCTTTGGCCATAACTAATGAAAAACTGTTTTTT. Protein sequence: CASAPLAITNEKLFF. The V call is TRBV2, the J call TRBJ1-4; D unresolved. This CDR3 is 15 amino acids long. V shed 8 bases and J shed 1 base, with 14 bases lying between them. Germline V gene data show CDR1 as SNHLY and CDR2 as FYNNEI.

The genes are TRBV18 and TRBJ1-4; D remains unclear. The CDR3 sequence is 17 residues long. The germline gives CDR1 KGHSH, CDR2 LQKENI. Trimming took off 5 bases at V and 0 bases at J, with 16 bases between the two ends. The CDR3 is CASSGPDALATNEKLFF. The CDR3 DNA reads as TGTGCCAGCTCAGGGCCTGACGCTCTTGCAACTAATGAAAAACTGTTTTTT.